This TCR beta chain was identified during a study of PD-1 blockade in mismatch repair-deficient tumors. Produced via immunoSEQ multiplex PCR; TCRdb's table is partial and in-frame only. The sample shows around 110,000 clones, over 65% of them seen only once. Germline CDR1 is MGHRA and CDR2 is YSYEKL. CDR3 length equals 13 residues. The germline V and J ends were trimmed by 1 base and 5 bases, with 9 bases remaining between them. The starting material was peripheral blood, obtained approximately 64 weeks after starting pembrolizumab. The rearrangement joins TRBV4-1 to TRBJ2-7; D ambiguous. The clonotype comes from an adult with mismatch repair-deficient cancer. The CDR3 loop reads CASSQGQVNEQYF. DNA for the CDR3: TGCGCCAGCAGCCAAGGGCAGGTAAACGAGCAGTACTTC.